These 24 T cell receptor beta chains originate from one sample sequenced in a study of blood T cell repertoires in COVID-19. Clones were sequenced by immunoSEQ multiplex PCR, and TCRdb holds only the in-frame ones, with some missing. Of about 190,000 clones listed, around nine tenths were seen once; the top ten hold 2.5% to 3.5%. The specimen sequenced was peripheral blood. These receptors originate from a man between 35 and 55 years old with active or convalescent COVID-19.

Points on this clone: The identical CDR3 is also encoded by other nucleotide sequences in the sample. J is TRBJ2-1 and V is TRBV20-1; D gene unclear. Germline CDR1 reads DFQATT; CDR2 reads SNEGSKA (reference sequence). V lost 4 bases, J lost 8 bases, and 9 bases lay in between. The CDR3 contains 11 residues. The DNA of the CDR3 is TGCAGTGCTACAAGTGGCCATGAGCAGTTCTTC. It yields the protein CSATSGHEQFF.

This rearrangement joins TRBV10-1 to TRBJ2-7; 12 bases match TRBD1. Germline values: CDR1 WNHNN, CDR2 SYGVQD (reference sequence). Unmatched junction bases numbered 9, after V lost 10 bases and J lost 8 bases. The CDR3 is made up of 13 amino acids. CDR3 residues: CATQTGTGGKQYF. The CDR3 nucleotides are TGCGCCACTCAGACCGGGACAGGGGGCAAGCAGTACTTC.

This clone has only one observation. The V call is TRBV2, the J call TRBJ1-5; D is possibly TRBD1 (5 bases). With 2 bases removed from V and 5 bases from J, the gap between germline ends came to 10 bases. The CDR3 length is 14 residues. Per germline, CDR1 SNHLY and CDR2 FYNNEI. CDR3 residues: CASSESGSYQPQHF. The DNA for the CDR3 is TGTGCCAGCAGTGAATCAGGGTCCTATCAGCCCCAGCATTTT.

The chain has TRBV15 and TRBJ2-1, with 9 nucleotides matching TRBD1. CDR1 is LNHNV and CDR2 is YYDKDF in the germline V gene (reference sequence). The length of the CDR3 is 16 residues. J lost 5 bases, V lost 0 bases, and 5 bases had no gene match. The CDR3 coding sequence is TGTGCCACCAGCAGAGAAAGACAGGGGGGAAACAATGAGCAGTTCTTC. Its protein product is CATSRERQGGNNEQFF.

This clone is a singleton in its sample. The same CDR3 can be traced to other DNA sequences in this sample. The genes are TRBV28 and TRBJ1-1, with TRBD1 as a possible D gene (5 bases). This CDR3 has 12 residues. Trimming shortened V by 6 bases and J by 5 bases, and 10 bases separated the two germline ends. Germline-derived CDR1 and CDR2 are MDHEN and SYDVKM. CDR3 in amino acids: CASRSGGTEAFF. Here the CDR3 DNA reads TGTGCCAGCAGAAGTGGGGGGACTGAAGCTTTCTTT. The full variable domain, in which reference TRBV28 and TRBJ1-1 provide the parts outside the CDR3, is DVKVTQSSRYLVKRTGEKVFLECVQDMDHENMFWYRQDPGLGLRLIYFSYDVKMKEKGDIPEGYSVSREKKERFSLILESASTNQTSMYLCASRSGGTEAFFGQGTRLTVV.

The chain joins TRBV11-2 to TRBJ2-7; 7 nucleotides match TRBD1. Unmatched junction bases numbered 7, after V lost 5 bases and J lost 3 bases. CDR1 is SGHAT, CDR2 FQNNGV, per germline. The CDR3 runs to 14 residues. The DNA of the CDR3 is TGTGCCAGCAGCCGACAGGGTGGGTTCTACGAGCAGTACTTC. It is translated as CASSRQGGFYEQYF.

The J gene is TRBJ1-5, the V gene TRBV2; D perhaps matches TRBD1 (5 bases). V was clipped by 8 bases and J by 6 bases, with 14 bases between them. There are 13 residues in the CDR3. Germline CDR1 SNHLY, CDR2 FYNNEI. The CDR3: CASGALESQPQHF. CDR3 nucleotide sequence: TGTGCCAGCGGGGCCCTAGAGAGTCAGCCCCAGCATTTT.

V and J are TRBV30 and TRBJ1-6; tentative D call: TRBD1 (5 bases). With 3 bases removed from V and 7 bases from J, the gap between germline ends came to 10 bases. The CDR3 sequence is 13 residues long. Germline V gives CDR1 GTSNPN, CDR2 SVGIG (reference sequence). This CDR3 is CAWRGGTNSPLHF. The DNA of the CDR3 is TGTGCCTGGAGGGGAGGGACCAATTCACCCCTCCACTTT.

The chain combines TRBV28 with TRBJ1-2, with D possibly matching TRBD1 (6 bases). The length of the CDR3 is 12 residues. In germline, CDR1 is MDHEN, CDR2 SYDVKM. Trimming stripped 3 bases from V and 10 bases from J, with 12 bases between. This CDR3 reads CASSFVQGVYTF. The CDR3, as DNA: TGTGCCAGCAGTTTTGTACAGGGAGTCTACACCTTC.

The rearrangement joins TRBV5-1 to TRBJ2-1, with 7 bases that match TRBD1. J was trimmed by 6 bases and V by 2 bases; bases with no gene match: 2. This CDR3 is built from 13 residues. CDR1 and CDR2 from the germline V gene are SGHRS and YFSETQ. The CDR3 coding sequence is TGCGCCAGCAGCTTACAGGGGATCAATGAGCAGTTCTTC. Protein: CASSLQGINEQFF.

The chain carries TRBV6-1 and TRBJ1-6; D gene ambiguous. CDR3 length: 14 residues. Germline V lookup: CDR1 MNHNS, CDR2 SASEGT. Trimming shortened V by 3 bases and J by 0 bases, and 3 bases separated the two germline ends. Here the CDR3 reads CASSEASYNSPLHF. CDR3 in DNA: TGTGCCAGCAGTGAGGCCTCCTATAATTCACCCCTCCACTTT.

The chain has TRBV7-8 and TRBJ1-5; D not certain. Germline V gives CDR1 SGHVS, CDR2 FQNEAQ. The CDR3 is 14 residues long. V lost 3 bases and J lost 6, with 12 bases in between. As DNA, the CDR3 is TGTGCCAGCAGCTTTGCAGGCATTAGTCAGCCCCAGCATTTT. It encodes CASSFAGISQPQHF.

J is TRBJ2-3 and V is TRBV4-1; TRBD2 matches 10 bases. Germline CDR1 reads MGHRA; CDR2 reads YSYEKL. The CDR3 runs to 16 residues. With 3 bases clipped from V and 0 bases from J, the junction kept 3 bases outside the gene matches. The CDR3 protein is CASSHLAGASTDTQYF. The CDR3 nucleotides are TGCGCCAGCAGCCACCTAGCGGGGGCCAGCACAGATACGCAGTATTTT.

J is TRBJ1-3 and V is TRBV5-1; tentatively, D is TRBD1 (5 bases). Trimming took 2 bases from V and 0 from J, leaving 9 bases between them. Germline values: CDR1 SGHRS, CDR2 YFSETQ. The CDR3 has 15 amino acids. The CDR3 nucleotides read TGCGCCAGCAGCTTTGGGGGGACCTCTGGAAACACCATATATTTT. Residues: CASSFGGTSGNTIYF.

The rearrangement uses TRBV2 and TRBJ1-5, with TRBD1 as a possible D gene (5 bases). Per the germline V gene, CDR1 is SNHLY and CDR2 is FYNNEI. The CDR3 covers 12 residues. The V end lost 4 bases, the J end lost 7 bases, and 8 bases lay between the germline ends. As DNA, the CDR3 is TGTGCCAGCAGTGGGACAAAACAGCCCCAGCATTTT. It codes for CASSGTKQPQHF.

This chain uses TRBV24-1 with TRBJ2-3, with a weak D call TRBD1 (6 bases). This CDR3 spans 15 amino acids. V shed 5 bases and J shed 2 bases, with 13 bases lying between them. CDR1 KGHDR and CDR2 SFDVKD come from the germline V gene. CDR3 amino acids: CATSGGGPLTDTQYF. The DNA of the CDR3 is TGTGCCACCAGTGGAGGGGGTCCCCTCACAGATACGCAGTATTTT.

The rearrangement joins TRBV3-1 (or the pseudogene TRBV3-2) to TRBJ2-2, with D unclear. Trimming stripped 1 base from V and 5 bases from J, with 8 bases between. The CDR3 is made up of 14 amino acids. Germline assignment: CDR1 LGHDT and CDR2 YNNKEL (reference sequence). CDR3 in DNA: TGTGCCAGCAGCCAAGTCATGGAGACCGGGGAGCTGTTTTTT. Translating gives CASSQVMETGELFF.

In this sample, this clone turned up a few times. This CDR3 reads CASSQRQASNQPQHF. The DNA of the CDR3 is TGCGCCAGCAGCCAACGACAGGCGAGCAATCAGCCCCAGCATTTT. The chain links TRBV4-1 to TRBJ1-5, with TRBD1 as a possible D gene (6 bases). Trimming shortened V by 2 bases and J by 1 base, and 9 bases separated the two germline ends. The CDR3 is 15 residues long. Per the germline V gene, CDR1 is MGHRA and CDR2 is YSYEKL.

The chain recombines TRBV5-1 with TRBJ2-1, with a weak D call TRBD2 (6 bases). There are 12 residues in the CDR3. CDR1 SGHRS and CDR2 YFSETQ come from the germline V gene. Trimming removed 5 bases at V and 6 bases at J, with 9 bases between. CDR3 sequence (DNA): TGCGCCAGCAGTGATAGCGGCAATGAGCAGTTCTTC. It specifies CASSDSGNEQFF. Full variable domain (rest looked up from reference TRBV5-1 and TRBJ2-1): KAGVTQTPRYLIKTRGQQVTLSCSPISGHRSVSWYQQTPGQGLQFLFEYFSETQRNKGNFPGRFSGRQFSNSRSEMNVSTLELGDSALYLCASSDSGNEQFFGPGTRLTVL.

V is TRBV27 and J is TRBJ1-3, with D possibly matching TRBD1 (5 bases). CDR3 length: 14 amino acids. Germline CDR1 reads MNHEY; CDR2 reads SMNVEV (reference sequence). V was clipped by 2 bases and J by 3 bases, with 8 bases between them. The CDR3 loop is CASSLAGLGNTIYF. The CDR3 DNA reads TGTGCCAGCAGTTTAGCAGGGCTTGGAAACACCATATATTTT.

The genes are TRBV7-2 and TRBJ1-6; weak D call: TRBD1 (5 bases). Per the germline V gene, CDR1 is SGHTA and CDR2 is FQGNSA. The CDR3 consists of 16 residues. The V end was cut by 1 base, the J end by 6 bases, with 13 bases between. The chain's CDR3 is CASSLEAGILNSPLHF. The CDR3 nucleotides read TGTGCCAGCAGCTTAGAGGCAGGGATCCTTAATTCACCCCTCCACTTT.

This chain links TRBV7-6 with TRBJ2-2, with D possibly TRBD1 on 5 matching bases. Trimming shortened V by 4 bases and J by 1 base, and 10 bases separated the two germline ends. Germline V CDR1 and CDR2: SGHVS, FNYEAQ. The CDR3 is 15 residues long. The CDR3, as DNA: TGTGCCAGCAGCTCATTAACAGGGAACACCGGGGAGCTGTTTTTT. Encoded protein: CASSSLTGNTGELFF.

This clone was detected only a few times. The chain links TRBV7-9 to TRBJ1-6, with 7 bases matching TRBD1. Germline CDR1 and CDR2: SEHNR and FQNEAQ (reference sequence). Germline trimming cut 4 bases from V and 9 bases from J; bases unmatched to any gene: 6. The CDR3 has 14 amino acids. CDR3 in amino acids: CASSYGQVPSPLHF. The CDR3 nucleotides are TGTGCCAGCAGCTACGGACAGGTCCCTTCACCCCTCCACTTT. Together with reference TRBV7-9 and TRBJ1-6, the CDR3 gives the full variable domain: DTGVSQNPRHKITKRGQNVTFRCDPISEHNRLYWYRQTLGQGPEFLTYFQNEAQLEKSRLLSDRFSAERPKGSFSTLEIQRTEQGDSAMYLCASSYGQVPSPLHFGNGTRLTVT.

The chain combines TRBV7-2 with TRBJ1-5; possibly TRBD1 for D (5 bases). This CDR3 has 13 residues. The V gene lost 5 bases and the J gene lost 2 bases, with 7 bases spanning the gap. From germline, CDR1 is SGHTA and CDR2 FQGNSA. The CDR3 reads CASSKGGNQPQHF. Here the CDR3 DNA reads TGTGCCAGCAGCAAAGGGGGCAATCAGCCCCAGCATTTT.